Following are 10 T cell receptor beta chains from one sample sequenced in a study of blood T cell repertoires in COVID-19. Data came from immunoSEQ multiplex PCR; TCRdb stores just in-frame clones and leaves some out. Among about 350,000 clones listed, over 70% were seen once. Input material: peripheral blood. These receptors all come from a woman in her forties or fifties with COVID-19, enrolled during active disease.

This clone has only a few counts. The V call is TRBV7-9, the J call TRBJ2-7; no clear D gene. With 0 bases removed from V and 9 bases from J, the gap between germline ends came to 9 bases. CDR1 is SEHNR, CDR2 FQNEAQ, per germline (reference sequence). The CDR3 totals 12 residues. The chain's CDR3 is CASSLATRRQYF. The CDR3 region has the DNA TGTGCCAGCAGCTTAGCCACCCGCAGGCAGTACTTC.

This clone was picked up one time. The chain employs TRBV9 and TRBJ2-1, with TRBD2 matching over 8 bases. Germline loops: CDR1 SGDLS, CDR2 YYNGEE. The CDR3 loop spans 16 amino acids. J lost 2 bases, V lost 0 bases, and 4 bases had no gene match. The CDR3 DNA sequence: TGTGCCAGCAGCGTAGTAAGCGGGAGAGCCTACAATGAGCAGTTCTTC. Residues: CASSVVSGRAYNEQFF.

The chain recombines TRBV18 with TRBJ2-4; 9 nucleotides match TRBD1. V lost 0 bases and J lost 3; bases outside the gene matches: 3. Germline CDR1 is KGHSH and CDR2 is LQKENI. This CDR3 spans 16 amino acids. The DNA of the CDR3 is TGTGCCAGCTCACCACCGGGACAGGGTTTCAAAAACATTCAGTACTTC. Amino acids: CASSPPGQGFKNIQYF. Variable domain in full (rest from reference TRBV18 and TRBJ2-4): NAGVMQNPRHLVRRRGQEARLRCSPMKGHSHVYWYRQLPEEGLKFMVYLQKENIIDESGMPKERFSAEFPKEGPSILRIQQVVRGDSAAYFCASSPPGQGFKNIQYFGAGTRLSVL.

CDR3 residues: CASSYGGQVRQPQHF. CDR3 DNA sequence: TGTGCCAGCAGTTACGGGGGACAGGTACGTCAGCCCCAGCATTTT. V and J are TRBV6-6 and TRBJ1-5; TRBD1 matches at 8 bases. V trimming: 2 bases; J trimming: 6 bases; junction bases outside the gene matches: 6. This CDR3 comprises 15 residues. CDR1 is MNHNY, CDR2 SVGAGI, per germline (reference sequence).

The chain has TRBV19 and TRBJ1-5, with D perhaps matching TRBD1 (5 bases). CDR3 length: 14 amino acids. The germline CDR1 and CDR2 sequences are LNHDA and SQIVND (reference sequence). The V end was cut by 6 bases, the J end by 1 base, with 10 bases between. CDR3 DNA sequence: TGTGCCAGTAGGACAGACAGCAGCAATCAGCCCCAGCATTTT. Protein sequence: CASRTDSSNQPQHF.

CDR3 amino acids: CASSPWTSGITDTQYF. The CDR3, as DNA: TGTGCCAGCAGCCCCTGGACTAGCGGGATCACAGATACGCAGTATTTT. V gene TRBV7-2 combines with J gene TRBJ2-3; 12 bases match TRBD2. CDR3 length equals 16 residues. J lost 2 bases, V lost 5 bases, and 5 bases had no gene match. The germline V gene has CDR1 SGHTA and CDR2 FQGNSA.

This sequence joins TRBV7-9 and TRBJ1-4; TRBD1 matches 8 bases. V was clipped by 3 bases and J by 7 bases; unmatched bases: 7. The CDR3 consists of 15 residues. From germline, CDR1 is SEHNR and CDR2 FQNEAQ (reference sequence). The CDR3 sequence: CASSLAGGSGEKLFF. CDR3 nucleotide sequence: TGTGCCAGCAGCTTGGCAGGGGGCTCGGGTGAAAAACTGTTTTTT.

The chain combines TRBV7-2 with TRBJ2-1; TRBD2 aligns across 7 bases. Losses at the gene ends were 8 bases for V and 2 bases for J; bases not matched to a gene: 6. The CDR3 sequence is 14 residues long. In germline, CDR1 is SGHTA, CDR2 FQGNSA. The CDR3 reads CASGPGRPYNEQFF. CDR3 bases: TGTGCCAGCGGCCCCGGGAGGCCCTACAATGAGCAGTTCTTC.

Concerning this clone: Other DNA sequences in the same sample also yield this CDR3. This chain joins TRBV23-1 and TRBJ1-5; the D is unclear. TRBV23-1 is an ORF, and what it does is uncertain. The CDR3 totals 15 residues. The V end lost 3 bases, the J end lost 3 bases, and 12 bases lay between the germline ends. The CDR3 DNA is TGCGCCAGCAGTCAGGGCAGGTCCATCAATCAGCCCCAGCATTTT. This gives the protein CASSQGRSINQPQHF.

This clone was counted once. The genes are TRBV5-1 and TRBJ1-2; D is undetermined. The CDR3 totals 14 residues. Germline V gene data show CDR1 as SGHRS and CDR2 as YFSETQ. Trimming took 0 bases from V and 3 from J, leaving 9 bases between them. The CDR3 protein is CASSLVEGYYGYTF. CDR3 bases: TGCGCCAGCAGCTTGGTGGAGGGTTACTATGGCTACACCTTC.